The entry below describes one TCR beta chain. V dropped 5 bases and J dropped 2 bases, with 9 bases sitting between them. The germline V gene has CDR1 LGHDT and CDR2 YNNKEL (reference sequence). The CDR3 totals 13 residues. Profiling relied on immunoSEQ multiplex PCR, and the TCRdb table lists in-frame clones only, not all of them. The repertoire holds about 140,000 clones, with roughly nine tenths as singletons. This record comes from a study of control samples from healthy donors and cancer patients. The TCR was taken from a man between 18 and 35 years old in good health. The V call is TRBV3-1 (or the pseudogene TRBV3-2), the J call TRBJ1-2; D might be TRBD1 (6 bases). The sample consisted of blood. The CDR3 sequence is CASSTQGNYGYTF. Here the CDR3 DNA reads TGTGCCAGCAGCACACAGGGAAACTATGGCTACACCTTC.